Below, one T cell receptor (beta chain) is given with its context. The antigen remains unidentified. The record originates from a study of cytomegalovirus exposure and HLA in healthy donors. Study details: Of roughly 400 genotyped donors, roughly 80% grouped in the Caucasian-associated ancestry cluster.

Looked up from germline, CDR1 is SQVTM and CDR2 is ANQGSEA. V dropped 5 bases and J dropped 1 base, with 11 bases sitting between them. The CDR3 has 13 residues. PCR involved 60 Vbeta and 13 Jbeta primers. Some clones are missing from TCRdb's copy, which holds only in-frame ones; the method was immunoSEQ multiplex PCR. The sample includes under 95,000 clones, about 80% of them seen just once. Study outcomes and limitations: V- and J-gene trimming in TCR beta was tied to a missense DCLRE1C variant by an analysis performed later.

This sequence was found in a man younger than 40 in good health and CMV-seropositive. The V call is TRBV29-1, the J call TRBJ1-1, with D possibly TRBD1 on 5 matching bases. Sequencing used PBMCs. CDR3 protein: CSVSGRENTEAFF. Here the CDR3 DNA reads TGCAGCGTTTCAGGGAGGGAGAACACTGAAGCTTTCTTT.